These 20 T cell receptor beta chains were all obtained from the same sample, sequenced in a study of blood T cells in healthy people across ages. With a J-beta primer mix and a sample-barcoded 5' primer, a second PCR ran about 7 to 11 cycles. TCRdb passed the 5' RACE reads through MiXCR, listing each CDR3 protein once. This table has roughly 800,000 distinct CDR3 sequences, 25% appearing once. These data were likewise used in another study, on T cells of mothers and their children.

The sequenced sample consisted of blood. These receptors originate from a boy aged 5-17 years in good health.

This chain uses TRBV2 with TRBJ2-1; 12 bases are a match to TRBD2. J lost 6 bases, V lost 5 bases, and 8 bases had no gene match. The CDR3 is 16 amino acids. Germline CDR1 reads SNHLY; CDR2 reads FYNNEI. The CDR3 loop is CASSSLAGGAGNEQFF. CDR3 DNA: TGTGCCAGCAGTTCTCTAGCGGGAGGGGCGGGCAATGAGCAGTTCTTC.

V usage is TRBV7-2 and J usage is TRBJ2-3, with D maybe TRBD2 (7 bases). Trimming removed 5 bases at V and 6 bases at J, with 21 bases between. The V gene's germline CDR1 is SGHTA and CDR2 FQGNSA. This CDR3 has 16 amino acids. The CDR3 nucleotides are TGTGCCAGCAGCATAAATCGTGGGGGGGCGCCGGATACGCAGTATTTT. Protein product: CASSINRGGAPDTQYF.

This clonotype was recorded a few times. The chain uses TRBV2 and TRBJ2-5; no reliable D call. The length of the CDR3 is 13 residues. Germline-derived CDR1 and CDR2 are SNHLY and FYNNEI. The V and J ends lost 7 bases and 4 bases respectively, with 13 bases between them. The chain's CDR3 is CASTQGKGETQYF. The CDR3 nucleotides are TGTGCCAGCACCCAAGGGAAGGGAGAGACCCAGTACTTC.

This clonotype showed up just a few times. In nucleotides, the CDR3 is TGCAGTGCTAGACAGGGGGCAATTACCTACGAGCAGTACTTC. This gives the protein CSARQGAITYEQYF. The genes are TRBV20-1 and TRBJ2-5, with 8 bases identical to TRBD1. The DNA end is more similar to TRBJ2-7, so the J call may be wrong. CDR1 DFQATT and CDR2 SNEGSKA come from the germline V gene (reference sequence). There are 14 residues in the CDR3.

In this sample, this clonotype turned up a few times. The chain joins TRBV12-3 or TRBV12-4 to TRBJ2-1; 9 bases line up with TRBD1. V shed 3 bases and J 12 bases; nucleotides not matched to a gene: 3. This CDR3 is 12 amino acids long. The chain's CDR3 is CASSLEGQGQFF. In DNA, the CDR3 is TGTGCCAGCAGTTTGGAGGGACAGGGGCAGTTCTTC.

The chain employs TRBV7-8 and TRBJ2-7; TRBD2 matches 10 bases. CDR1 SGHVS and CDR2 FQNEAQ come from the germline V gene. CDR3 size: 16 residues. Losses at the gene ends were 1 base for V and 5 bases for J; bases not matched to a gene: 8. In nucleotides, the CDR3 is TGTGCCAGCAGCTTAGTACCAGCGGGGGGGCCCCACGAGCAGTACTTC. Protein: CASSLVPAGGPHEQYF.

This clonotype showed up just a few times. This rearrangement joins TRBV12-3 or TRBV12-4 to TRBJ2-3; D gene uncertain. The CDR3 extends over 15 amino acids. V was pared by 3 bases and J by 4 bases, with 14 bases between. The CDR3 here is CASSFLGSQADTQYF. The CDR3 DNA is TGTGCCAGCAGTTTTTTGGGATCGCAGGCAGATACGCAGTATTTT.

This chain joins TRBV20-1 and TRBJ2-7; D uncertain. Germline CDR1 reads DFQATT; CDR2 reads SNEGSKA (reference sequence). V lost 4 bases and J 3 bases, leaving 16 bases between the germline ends. This CDR3 is built from 14 residues. The CDR3 coding sequence is TGCAGTGCTAAGGTCAGGTTTGAAAACTACGAGCAGTACTTC. Residues: CSAKVRFENYEQYF.

The chain carries TRBV7-2 and TRBJ2-1; the match to TRBD2 covers 11 bases. Trimming at V came to 3 bases and at J to 10 bases, leaving 8 bases not matched to a gene. Germline assignment: CDR1 SGHTA and CDR2 FQGNSA. This CDR3 is 15 amino acids long. In DNA, the CDR3 is TGTGCCAGCAGCTTCGGGGTAGCGGGAGGGGCGGAGCAGTTCTTC. Protein sequence: CASSFGVAGGAEQFF.

The chain combines TRBV10-3 with TRBJ2-7, with 7 bases lining up with TRBD1. The V segment lost 2 bases and the J segment 2 bases; nucleotides outside the gene matches: 3. The CDR3 is 14 amino acids. The germline CDR1 and CDR2 sequences are ENHRY and SYGVKD. CDR3: CAISEGQATYEQYF. In DNA form, the CDR3 reads TGTGCCATCAGTGAGGGACAGGCGACCTACGAGCAGTACTTC.

The chain carries TRBV11-1 and TRBJ2-3; 8 bases are shared with TRBD1. V was pared by 5 bases and J by 1 base, with 8 bases of the junction left unmatched. CDR3 length equals 16 residues. CDR1 SGHAT and CDR2 FQDESV come from the germline V gene (reference sequence). CDR3 residues: CASSPDRGAGTDTQYF. CDR3 DNA sequence: TGTGCCAGCAGCCCCGACAGGGGAGCGGGCACAGATACGCAGTATTTT.

The J gene is TRBJ2-7, the V gene TRBV9; 8 nucleotides match TRBD1. Germline values: CDR1 SGDLS, CDR2 YYNGEE. This CDR3 is built from 14 residues. Trimming removed 1 base from V and 3 bases from J; junction bases left unmatched: 3. The CDR3 DNA is TGTGCCAGCAGCGTACTGACAGGGGACTACGAGCAGTACTTC. The encoded protein is CASSVLTGDYEQYF.

The chain has TRBV12-3 or TRBV12-4 and TRBJ2-7, with a tentative D call TRBD1 (5 bases). This CDR3 has 15 amino acids. V gave up 6 bases and J gave up 0 bases, with 15 bases separating them. CDR3 DNA: TGTGCCAGCAGCCCAGGGCCAGAGGCCTCCTACGAGCAGTACTTC. It translates to CASSPGPEASYEQYF.

The chain recombines TRBV5-1 with TRBJ2-5, with TRBD2 identical over 10 bases. With V trimmed by 0 bases and J by 5 bases, 10 bases remained unmatched. This CDR3 comprises 17 residues. Germline V lookup: CDR1 SGHRS, CDR2 YFSETQ. The CDR3 spells CASSLAGLAGVAETQYF. In nucleotides, the CDR3 is TGCGCCAGCAGCTTGGCCGGGCTAGCGGGAGTAGCGGAGACCCAGTACTTC.

The genes are TRBV4-2 and TRBJ2-5; 7 bases line up with TRBD2. The DNA end lines up better with TRBJ2-7; the J call may be wrong. The CDR3 sequence is 15 residues long. Looked up from germline, CDR1 is LGHNA and CDR2 is YNFKEQ. For the CDR3, the DNA is TGTGCCAGCAGCCAAGAGGCCGGGGGGACCTACGAGCAGTACTTC. This translates into CASSQEAGGTYEQYF.

This clonotype was seen a handful of times. A junction end diverges from the germline sequence, so it may reflect a read error. The rearrangement links TRBV12-3 or TRBV12-4 to TRBJ2-5; D assignment may be TRBD1 or TRBD2 (6 bases each). This CDR3 contains 13 residues. The CDR3 coding sequence is TGTGCCAGCAGTTTGGGTCTCGGCGCGGGACATGACTTC. Translated: CASSLGLGAGHDF.

This clonotype was observed many times. The V call is TRBV5-5, the J call TRBJ2-7; the match to TRBD1 covers 8 bases. J lost 2 bases, V lost 2 bases, and 6 bases had no gene match. Germline CDR1 reads SGHKS; CDR2 reads YYEKEE (reference sequence). The CDR3 has 15 amino acids. CDR3: CASSLVGTGTYEQYF. In DNA form, the CDR3 reads TGTGCCAGCAGCTTAGTAGGGACAGGAACCTACGAGCAGTACTTC.

This chain connects TRBV2 to TRBJ2-1; 12 nucleotides align to TRBD2. Germline trimming cut 6 bases from V and 3 bases from J; bases unmatched to any gene: 6. The CDR3 loop spans 16 amino acids. Germline V gene lookup returns CDR1 SNHLY and CDR2 FYNNEI. CDR3 region: CASSRKLAGGYNEQFF. The CDR3 DNA reads as TGTGCCAGCAGCCGAAAACTAGCGGGGGGCTACAATGAGCAGTTCTTC. Complete variable domain (other parts from reference TRBV2 and TRBJ2-1): EPEVTQTPSHQVTQMGQEVILRCVPISNHLYFYWYRQILGQKVEFLVSFYNNEISEKSEIFDDQFSVERPDGSNFTLKIRSTKLEDSAMYFCASSRKLAGGYNEQFFGPGTRLTVL.

The chain is built from TRBV5-1 and TRBJ1-1, with D uncertain. V was clipped by 4 bases and J by 5 bases, with 24 bases between them. Germline V gene lookup returns CDR1 SGHRS and CDR2 YFSETQ. The CDR3 extends over 17 amino acids. The CDR3 sequence is CASSLKAGDWFGTEAFF. The CDR3 DNA reads TGCGCCAGCAGCCTGAAGGCGGGAGACTGGTTCGGGACTGAAGCTTTCTTT.

The rearrangement uses TRBV5-1 and TRBJ1-1, with a possible D match to TRBD1 (5 bases). The germline CDR1 and CDR2 sequences are SGHRS and YFSETQ. This CDR3 is built from 15 residues. V lost 0 bases and J 0 bases, leaving 9 bases between the germline ends. CDR3 in DNA: TGCGCCAGCAGCTTGGAGCTCAGGGTGAACACTGAAGCTTTCTTT. Protein: CASSLELRVNTEAFF.